The subject of this entry is one T cell receptor (beta chain). Antigen: not known. CDR3 length equals 15 residues. Per germline, CDR1 MDHEN and CDR2 SYDVKM. J lost 7 bases, V lost 5 bases, and 9 bases had no gene match. This specimen belongs to a study of shared clonotypes between healthy human individuals. General study points: The study generally estimated greater richness for naive than memory subsets. Relative to their counterparts shared across all four donors, non-shared clonotypes exhibited diminished generation probabilities. The naive CD4 repertoires of a handful of donors were compared, and around 4.7% of clonotypes were shared.

Some 28,000 T cell genomes (roughly 0.2 ug DNA) went into each sorted-subset replicate. The method was immunoSEQ multiplex PCR; TCRdb's version includes in-frame clones alone and lacks a portion of them. The table lists about 640,000 clones, 60% to 80% of them singletons. The receptor's source is a woman aged 25 to 39 in good health. The chain joins TRBV28 to TRBJ2-7; 12 bases line up with TRBD2. Source material: memory CD4+ T cells sorted from blood. This sample's subset: CD45RA-negative fraction. As DNA, the CDR3 is TGTGCCAGCAGTCCACCTAGCGGGAGGGCGAATGAGCAGTACTTC. Its protein product is CASSPPSGRANEQYF.